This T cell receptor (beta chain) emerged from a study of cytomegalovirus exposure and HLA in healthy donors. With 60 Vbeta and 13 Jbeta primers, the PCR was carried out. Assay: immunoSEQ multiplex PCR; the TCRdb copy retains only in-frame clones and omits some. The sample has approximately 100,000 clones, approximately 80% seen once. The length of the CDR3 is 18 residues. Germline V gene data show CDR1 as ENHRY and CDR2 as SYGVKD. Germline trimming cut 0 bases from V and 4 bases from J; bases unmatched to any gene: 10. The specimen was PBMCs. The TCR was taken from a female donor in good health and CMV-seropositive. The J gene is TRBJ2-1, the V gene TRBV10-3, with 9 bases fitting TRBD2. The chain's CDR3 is CAISESPLTSGQYNEQFF. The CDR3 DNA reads TGTGCCATCAGTGAGTCGCCCCTGACTAGCGGACAATACAATGAGCAGTTCTTC.